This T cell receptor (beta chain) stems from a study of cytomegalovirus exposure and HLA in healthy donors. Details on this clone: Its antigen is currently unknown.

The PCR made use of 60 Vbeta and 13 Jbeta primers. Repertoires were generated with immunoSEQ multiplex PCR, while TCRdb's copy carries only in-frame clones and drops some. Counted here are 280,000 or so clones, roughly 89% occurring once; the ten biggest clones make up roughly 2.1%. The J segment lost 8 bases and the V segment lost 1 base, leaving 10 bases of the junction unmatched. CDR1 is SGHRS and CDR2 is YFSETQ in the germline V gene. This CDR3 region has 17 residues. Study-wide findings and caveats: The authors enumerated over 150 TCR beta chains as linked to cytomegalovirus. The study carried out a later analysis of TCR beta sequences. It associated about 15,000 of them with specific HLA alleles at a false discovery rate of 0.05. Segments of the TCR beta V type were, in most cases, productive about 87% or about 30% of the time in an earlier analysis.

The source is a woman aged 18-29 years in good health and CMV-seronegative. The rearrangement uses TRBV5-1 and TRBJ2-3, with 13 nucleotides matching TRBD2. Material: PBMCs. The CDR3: CASSLLGTSGVQGTQYF. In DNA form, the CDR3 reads TGCGCCAGCAGCTTGTTGGGGACTAGCGGGGTGCAGGGTACGCAGTATTTT.